This note documents a single TCR beta chain sequence. These data belong to a study of blood T cell repertoires in COVID-19. Assay used: immunoSEQ multiplex PCR; TCRdb lists only in-frame clones, some missing. The table has more than 150,000 clones, about 82% seen once. Trimming shortened V by 4 bases and J by 0 bases, and 18 bases separated the two germline ends. Germline CDR1 reads SEHNR; CDR2 reads FQNEAQ (reference sequence). The length of the CDR3 is 17 residues. Sequenced input: peripheral blood. The J gene is TRBJ1-2, the V gene TRBV7-9; a weak D match, TRBD1 (5 bases). This TCR was sampled from a woman in her twenties or thirties with acute or convalescent COVID-19. The CDR3 is CASSSPGRGITNYGYTF. DNA of the CDR3: TGTGCCAGCAGCTCACCGGGGCGCGGGATTACTAACTATGGCTACACCTTC.